The 16 T cell receptor beta chains presented below share a single source sample, sequenced in a study of T-cell memory formation after mild COVID-19 (dated by TCRdb to the early 2020s). Library prep was done by 5' RACE. This sample was sequenced with an Illumina NovaSeq 6000. TCRdb cleaned the public reads at Q25 with fastp, built clones with MiXCR and kept in-frame beta chains. Rows are unified per CDR3 protein, each entry keeping the most common DNA and genes. For this sample there are under 250,000 distinct CDR3 sequences; approximately 10% appear just once. The ten biggest clones cover 3.5% of the sample. Sample: PBMCs or a T cell subset sorted from them (not recorded which). The receptors originated from a man in his late teens or twenties who had mild COVID-19 (a few samples of this study predate the infection). The sample titles of this study are shuffled in the database, so cell type and time point are left out; the donor was told from shared clones.

This clonotype was picked up many times. V is TRBV12-3 or TRBV12-4 and J is TRBJ2-5, with D maybe TRBD2 (6 bases). Trimming took 7 bases from V and 3 from J, leaving 15 bases between them. The CDR3 loop spans 14 amino acids. CDR3 amino acids: CASTPGGVEETQYF. The CDR3 DNA follows: TGTGCCAGCACCCCAGGAGGGGTGGAAGAGACCCAGTACTTC.

The chain carries TRBV7-2 and TRBJ2-7; 9 positions agree with TRBD1. With V trimmed by 2 bases and J by 4 bases, 6 bases remained unmatched. Germline CDR1 reads SGHTA; CDR2 reads FQGNSA. The CDR3 is made up of 15 amino acids. CDR3 sequence: CASSLTGGSGYEQYF. The CDR3, as DNA: TGTGCCAGCAGCTTAACAGGGGGCAGTGGATACGAGCAGTACTTC.

The sample holds many counts of this clonotype. The chain recombines TRBV20-1 with TRBJ2-5; 8 positions match TRBD2. The CDR3 is 16 amino acids. J was trimmed by 7 bases and V by 1 base; bases with no gene match: 14. Germline CDR1 and CDR2: DFQATT and SNEGSKA (reference sequence). The CDR3 here is CSARAPTGGLVGTQYF. DNA for the CDR3: TGCAGTGCTAGAGCCCCAACGGGGGGGCTGGTAGGGACCCAGTACTTC.

In its sample, this clonotype was seen a few times. The chain has TRBV29-1 and TRBJ1-2, with D perhaps matching TRBD1 (5 bases). Germline values: CDR1 SQVTM, CDR2 ANQGSEA. The CDR3 contains 13 residues. Trimming pared 4 bases from V and 7 bases from J, leaving 16 bases between. The CDR3 protein is CSVVPQAPGGYTF. The CDR3 DNA reads TGCAGCGTTGTACCACAGGCCCCTGGTGGCTACACCTTC. Combining the CDR3 with reference TRBV29-1 and TRBJ1-2 gives the whole variable domain SAVISQKPSRDICQRGTSLTIQCQVDSQVTMMFWYRQQPGQSLTLIATANQGSEATYESGFVIDKFPISRPNLTFSTLTVSNMSPEDSSIYLCSVVPQAPGGYTFGSGTRLTVV.

About this clonotype: Compared with germline, one end of the junction differs, possibly owing to a read error. The chain uses TRBV6-5 and TRBJ1-2, with D perhaps matching TRBD1 (6 bases). This CDR3 comprises 17 residues. CDR1 is MNHEY and CDR2 is SVGAGI in the germline V gene. The CDR3 loop is CSSSLNVHRSRGYGYTF. The CDR3 DNA sequence: TGTTCCAGCAGTTTGAATGTCCACCGCTCGAGGGGGTATGGCTACACCTTC.

This clonotype has more than one count but fewer than ten. This sequence joins TRBV27 and TRBJ1-1; D unclear. The CDR3 is 12 residues long. Trimming cost V 1 base and J 6 bases, with 6 bases left between them. Germline assignment: CDR1 MNHEY and CDR2 SMNVEV (reference sequence). CDR3 DNA: TGTGCCAGCAGTTTATGGGGATCTGAAGCTTTCTTT. Translating gives CASSLWGSEAFF.

The chain is built from TRBV2 and TRBJ1-1; no reliable D call. The CDR3 covers 11 residues. CDR1 is SNHLY and CDR2 is FYNNEI in the germline V gene. Trimming left V 5 bases short and J 8 bases short, with 9 bases between. The CDR3 DNA follows: TGTGCCAGCAGTCGGAGAGCCGAAGCTTTCTTT. Amino acid sequence: CASSRRAEAFF.

In its sample, this clonotype was seen a few times. The V gene is TRBV28, the J gene TRBJ1-2; D is uncertain. V was shortened by 7 bases and J by 1 base, with 10 bases between the two germline ends. CDR1 is MDHEN and CDR2 is SYDVKM in the germline V gene. The CDR3 is 13 residues long. The CDR3 reads CASTISVNYGYTF. Here the CDR3 DNA reads TGTGCCAGCACCATAAGCGTTAACTATGGCTACACCTTC.

This clonotype was found many times. The V and J genes are TRBV7-9 and TRBJ2-5, with 11 bases fitting TRBD1. V was pared by 0 bases and J by 4 bases, with 10 bases of the junction left unmatched. There are 18 residues in the CDR3. Germline CDR1 reads SEHNR; CDR2 reads FQNEAQ (reference sequence). The CDR3 is CASSLARTGGGSRETQYF. DNA of the CDR3: TGTGCCAGCAGCTTAGCCCGGACAGGGGGCGGGTCCCGAGAGACCCAGTACTTC. Full variable domain (missing parts from reference TRBV7-9 and TRBJ2-5): DTGVSQNPRHKITKRGQNVTFRCDPISEHNRLYWYRQTLGQGPEFLTYFQNEAQLEKSRLLSDRFSAERPKGSFSTLEIQRTEQGDSAMYLCASSLARTGGGSRETQYFGPGTRLLVL.

The chain is built from TRBV12-3 or TRBV12-4 and TRBJ2-2, with 9 bases aligning to TRBD2. Trimming at V came to 4 bases and at J to 4 bases, leaving 4 bases not matched to a gene. This CDR3 spans 15 amino acids. CDR3 loop: CASSYELAGTGELFF. The CDR3 coding sequence is TGTGCCAGCAGTTACGAACTAGCGGGCACCGGGGAGCTGTTTTTT.

The genes are TRBV28 and TRBJ2-1; 8 nucleotides match TRBD2. The CDR3 runs to 14 residues. Germline CDR1 and CDR2: MDHEN and SYDVKM. J was trimmed by 8 bases and V by 8 bases; bases with no gene match: 11. The CDR3 sequence is CASRVGGAIDEQFF. In DNA, the CDR3 is TGTGCCAGCCGAGTCGGGGGGGCGATCGATGAGCAGTTCTTC.

This clonotype was seen more than once but under ten times. This chain links TRBV5-1 with TRBJ2-1; TRBD2 matches 7 bases. The CDR3 is 14 residues long. The trim removed 5 bases at V and 7 bases at J, leaving 9 bases unmatched. Germline CDR1 reads SGHRS; CDR2 reads YFSETQ. CDR3 protein: CASRPRWGGNEQFF. CDR3 sequence (DNA): TGCGCCAGCAGACCCCGGTGGGGAGGGAATGAGCAGTTCTTC.

This clonotype was observed at least ten times. The chain couples TRBV5-1 to TRBJ1-1, with D tentatively TRBD1 (5 bases). The ends were cut back, 4 bases at V and 10 bases at J, with 14 bases in the middle. Germline V CDR1 and CDR2: SGHRS, YFSETQ. CDR3 length: 12 amino acids. Here the CDR3 DNA reads TGCGCCAGCAGCGATCCAGGGAAGGCAGCTTTCTTT. Translation: CASSDPGKAAFF.

The chain recombines TRBV9 with TRBJ2-1; TRBD2 might be the D (6 bases). The germline gives CDR1 SGDLS, CDR2 YYNGEE. CDR3 length: 14 amino acids. Trimming shortened V by 4 bases and J by 9 bases, and 17 bases separated the two germline ends. CDR3 sequence: CASSTTTTRSEQFF. The CDR3 nucleotides read TGTGCCAGCAGCACCACTACGACTAGATCTGAGCAGTTCTTC.

This chain connects TRBV9 to TRBJ2-5, with 11 bases fitting TRBD1. Germline V lookup: CDR1 SGDLS, CDR2 YYNGEE. This CDR3 is 15 amino acids long. The V gene end was trimmed by 3 bases and the J gene end by 4 bases; junction bases not matched to a gene: 5. CDR3 loop: CASSARTGGGETQYF. The CDR3 DNA sequence: TGTGCCAGCAGCGCTAGGACAGGGGGCGGAGAGACCCAGTACTTC.

CDR3 protein: CASSAWTGSTDTQYF. CDR3 coding DNA: TGTGCCAGCAGTGCTTGGACAGGTAGCACAGATACGCAGTATTTT. This sequence joins TRBV12-3 or TRBV12-4 and TRBJ2-3; 7 bases align to TRBD1. This CDR3 spans 15 amino acids. V shed 5 bases, J shed 0 bases, and the junction held 5 bases outside the gene matches.